Following are 5 T cell receptor beta chains from one sample sequenced in a study of blood T cell repertoires in COVID-19. The repertoire was sequenced with immunoSEQ multiplex PCR; TCRdb's copy has only in-frame clones and lacks some. Among about 200,000 clones listed, about 86% were seen once. The material sequenced was PBMCs or T cells enriched from blood (not recorded which). The source of these receptors is a woman in her thirties or forties with acute COVID-19.

The rearrangement joins TRBV28 to TRBJ2-1; 7 bases line up with TRBD1. There are 17 residues in the CDR3. CDR1 MDHEN and CDR2 SYDVKM come from the germline V gene. V lost 6 bases and J lost 3; bases outside the gene matches: 14. The DNA for the CDR3 is TGTGCCAGCAGCCTAACCTACAGGGGTTTGGACTACAATGAGCAGTTCTTC. Translating gives CASSLTYRGLDYNEQFF.

The V gene is TRBV7-6, the J gene TRBJ1-6; 7 bases map to TRBD1. V lost 4 bases, J lost 9 bases, and 18 bases stayed unmatched. The CDR3 spans 18 residues. Germline values: CDR1 SGHVS, CDR2 FNYEAQ. In DNA, the CDR3 is TGTGCCAGCAGCTCGGACCCCTTACAGGGGCGGTCGGGTTCACCCCTCCACTTT. Its translation is CASSSDPLQGRSGSPLHF.

This clone showed up just once. The rearrangement joins TRBV7-9 to TRBJ1-4; D remains unclear. This CDR3 spans 14 amino acids. Trimming removed 3 bases from V and 10 bases from J, with 15 bases in between. The germline V gene has CDR1 SEHNR and CDR2 FQNEAQ (reference sequence). The CDR3 nucleotides are TGTGCCAGCAGCTTGGCGGGGATCGTTGGAAAACTGTTTTTT. Translation: CASSLAGIVGKLFF.

The sample holds a few counts of this clone. The V call is TRBV5-1, the J call TRBJ2-7; D might be TRBD2 (6 bases). The germline V gene has CDR1 SGHRS and CDR2 YFSETQ. This CDR3 region has 14 residues. With 4 bases removed from V and 0 bases from J, the gap between germline ends came to 11 bases. CDR3 loop: CASSQREVSYEQYF. The CDR3 coding sequence is TGCGCCAGCAGCCAAAGGGAGGTCTCCTACGAGCAGTACTTC.

In this sample, this clone turned up a few times. The gene calls are TRBV6-5 and TRBJ1-6, with TRBD1 matching 7 bases. The CDR3 length is 13 residues. Germline V gene sequence: CDR1 MNHEY, CDR2 SVGAGI. Trimming removed 6 bases from V and 10 bases from J; junction bases left unmatched: 6. The CDR3, as DNA: TGTGCCAGCAGAGCGACAGGGCAATCACCCCTCCACTTT. Translation gives CASRATGQSPLHF.